This TCR beta chain was profiled in a study of blood T cell repertoires in COVID-19. About the research overall: COVID-19 samples collected from the United States, Italy and Spain covered acute and convalescent phases. The cDNA or gDNA used as material had been derived from T cells, B-cell-depleted T cells, or PBMCs.

Using immunoSEQ multiplex PCR, the repertoire was profiled, and TCRdb retains in-frame clones only, with some absent. The table includes some 270,000 clones, roughly 83% detected once. This CDR3 has 14 amino acids. CDR1 and CDR2 from the germline V gene are SGHRS and YFSETQ. Trimming shortened V by 0 bases and J by 5 bases, and 11 bases separated the two germline ends. The chain joins TRBV5-1 to TRBJ1-2; D is perhaps TRBD1 (6 bases). Sequencing was carried out using peripheral blood. The receptor's source is an elderly woman with COVID-19, enrolled during active disease. CDR3: CASSLDDRPYGYTF. The CDR3, as DNA: TGCGCCAGCAGCTTGGATGACAGGCCGTATGGCTACACCTTC.